This entry lists 18 T cell receptor beta chains sequenced from one sample in a study of blood T cell repertoires in COVID-19. TCRdb keeps only in-frame clones here, not all; method: immunoSEQ multiplex PCR. This table has around 170,000 clones, 88% appearing once. Sample: PBMCs or T cells enriched from blood (not recorded which). The receptors originated from a young woman who had recovered from COVID-19.

The chain has TRBV10-1 and TRBJ2-5; TRBD2 matches 10 bases. Germline CDR1 reads WNHNN; CDR2 reads SYGVQD (reference sequence). V shed 7 bases and J 3 bases; nucleotides not matched to a gene: 17. This CDR3 contains 18 residues. The CDR3 reads CASMLAGALRPSKETQYF. CDR3 nucleotides: TGCGCCAGCATGCTAGCGGGGGCCTTACGTCCTTCTAAAGAGACCCAGTACTTC.

This clone was detected only a few times. This chain joins TRBV5-8 and TRBJ1-4, with no clear D. The V gene's germline CDR1 is SGHTS and CDR2 YDEGEE. The CDR3 has 15 residues. Trimming removed 4 bases from V and 0 bases from J, with 10 bases in between. The CDR3 DNA is TGTGCCAGCAGCCTAACGTCTTCAACTAATGAAAAACTGTTTTTT. Its translation is CASSLTSSTNEKLFF. The full variable domain, in which reference TRBV5-8 and TRBJ1-4 provide the parts outside the CDR3, is EAGVTQSPTHLIKTRGQQATLRCSPISGHTSVYWYQQALGLGLQFLLWYDEGEERNRGNFPPRFSGRQFPNYSSELNVNALELEDSALYLCASSLTSSTNEKLFFGSGTQLSVL.

V gene TRBV28 combines with J gene TRBJ2-1; TRBD2 aligns across 7 bases. The junction had 17 bases not matched to a gene; V was cut back by 6 bases and J by 0 bases. The CDR3 runs to 19 residues. Germline values: CDR1 MDHEN, CDR2 SYDVKM. The CDR3 is CASRKRLAGVGSSYNEQFF. The CDR3 nucleotides are TGTGCCAGCAGGAAACGACTAGCTGGAGTTGGAAGCTCCTACAATGAGCAGTTCTTC. The full variable domain, rest sourced from reference TRBV28 and TRBJ2-1, is DVKVTQSSRYLVKRTGEKVFLECVQDMDHENMFWYRQDPGLGLRLIYFSYDVKMKEKGDIPEGYSVSREKKERFSLILESASTNQTSMYLCASRKRLAGVGSSYNEQFFGPGTRLTVL.

The chain couples TRBV19 to TRBJ2-2; TRBD2 is a possible D gene (6 bases). V lost 8 bases, J lost 4 bases, and 11 bases lay in between. This CDR3 region has 13 residues. In germline, CDR1 is LNHDA, CDR2 SQIVND (reference sequence). In DNA form, the CDR3 reads TGTGCCAGTCTGGGACTGCCCACCGGGGAGCTGTTTTTT. Protein sequence: CASLGLPTGELFF.

The rearrangement uses TRBV19 and TRBJ2-7, with 7 bases fitting TRBD1. CDR1 is LNHDA and CDR2 is SQIVND in the germline V gene (reference sequence). Unmatched junction bases numbered 6, after V lost 8 bases and J lost 5 bases. The CDR3 is made up of 12 amino acids. The CDR3 DNA follows: TGTGCCAGTTCTATGACAGGGAACGAGCAGTACTTC. It codes for CASSMTGNEQYF.

This sequence joins TRBV15 and TRBJ1-1, with 8 bases lining up with TRBD1. This CDR3 comprises 16 residues. The junction had 9 bases not matched to a gene; V was cut back by 2 bases and J by 4 bases. In germline, CDR1 is LNHNV, CDR2 YYDKDF (reference sequence). The CDR3 region has the DNA TGTGCCACCAGCAGATCGAGACAGGGGCCGGGCACTGAAGCTTTCTTT. Translated: CATSRSRQGPGTEAFF.

The chain uses TRBV11-2 and TRBJ2-7; 7 bases line up with TRBD2. V was pared by 1 base and J by 2 bases, with 2 bases of the junction left unmatched. Germline CDR1 SGHAT, CDR2 FQNNGV. This CDR3 is 14 amino acids long. This chain's CDR3 is CASSLGGTTYEQYF. CDR3 in DNA: TGTGCCAGCAGCTTAGGGGGGACTACCTACGAGCAGTACTTC.

The chain carries TRBV4-1 and TRBJ1-1; D is ambiguous. V lost 0 bases, J lost 1 base, and 9 bases lay in between. The germline V gene encodes CDR1 MGHRA and CDR2 YSYEKL. CDR3 length: 15 amino acids. The CDR3 DNA is TGCGCCAGCAGCCAAGAATTGCACGGGAACACTGAAGCTTTCTTT. It codes for CASSQELHGNTEAFF.

The count of this clone is one. The genes are TRBV4-2 and TRBJ2-3; 8 nucleotides align to TRBD2. Germline V gives CDR1 LGHNA, CDR2 YNFKEQ. The J segment lost 0 bases and the V segment lost 2 bases, leaving 10 bases of the junction unmatched. This CDR3 comprises 18 residues. CDR3 nucleotide sequence: TGTGCCAGCAGCCAACTCCAACCCGGGGGGGGCAGCACAGATACGCAGTATTTT. Translating gives CASSQLQPGGGSTDTQYF.

The chain joins TRBV7-2 to TRBJ2-7, with D possibly matching TRBD1 (7 bases). V gave up 2 bases and J gave up 6 bases, with 17 bases separating them. Germline assignment: CDR1 SGHTA and CDR2 FQGNSA. The CDR3 contains 15 residues. The CDR3 DNA follows: TGTGCCAGCAGCTTATTCCCTCGACAGGGACTCGAGCAGTACTTC. Its protein is CASSLFPRQGLEQYF.

The chain links TRBV6-5 to TRBJ2-7, with TRBD2 matching over 8 bases. Germline CDR1 and CDR2: MNHEY and SVGAGI. The CDR3 loop spans 15 amino acids. The ends lost 6 bases at V and 4 bases at J; junction bases unmatched: 11. The CDR3 DNA reads TGTGCCAGCAGGAAGGGACTAGACCAAGGTTACGAGCAGTACTTC. This translates into CASRKGLDQGYEQYF.

The chain carries TRBV28 and TRBJ2-1, with 10 positions matching TRBD2. V was clipped by 5 bases and J by 9 bases; unmatched bases: 16. CDR1 is MDHEN, CDR2 SYDVKM, per germline. This CDR3 has 17 residues. CDR3 in amino acids: CASSASSSGSPFGEQFF. The CDR3, as DNA: TGTGCCAGCAGTGCCTCCTCTAGCGGGAGCCCGTTCGGTGAGCAGTTCTTC. Combining the CDR3 with reference TRBV28 and TRBJ2-1 gives the whole variable domain DVKVTQSSRYLVKRTGEKVFLECVQDMDHENMFWYRQDPGLGLRLIYFSYDVKMKEKGDIPEGYSVSREKKERFSLILESASTNQTSMYLCASSASSSGSPFGEQFFGPGTRLTVL.

V gene TRBV3-1 (or the pseudogene TRBV3-2) combines with J gene TRBJ1-5, with D possibly TRBD1 on 6 matching bases. Germline CDR1 reads LGHDT; CDR2 reads YNNKEL (reference sequence). V was shortened by 2 bases and J by 2 bases, with 13 bases between the two germline ends. CDR3 length: 16 amino acids. The CDR3 nucleotides are TGTGCCAGCAGCCAAACGACAGGTTGGGGCAATCAGCCCCAGCATTTT. Residues: CASSQTTGWGNQPQHF.

This clone was found a few times. The chain recombines TRBV2 with TRBJ1-3, with a possible D match to TRBD1 (5 bases). Germline CDR1 and CDR2: SNHLY and FYNNEI. The V end was cut by 9 bases, the J end by 3 bases, with 24 bases between. The CDR3 is made up of 17 amino acids. This CDR3 is CASVTQGILVRGNTIYF. The CDR3 DNA reads TGTGCCAGTGTGACCCAGGGTATACTCGTCCGTGGAAACACCATATATTTT.

As to this clone: A junction boundary mismatches the germline segment, possibly from a read error. The chain couples TRBV6-5 to TRBJ2-5; D possibly corresponds to TRBD1 (6 bases). The CDR3 length is 13 residues. Germline CDR1 reads MNHEY; CDR2 reads SVGAGI. The CDR3 region is CASTTQYGTSPHF. The CDR3 DNA is TGTGCCAGCACCACCCAGTACGGGACATCACCTCACTTC.

This chain links TRBV10-3 with TRBJ1-3; D is perhaps TRBD1 (5 bases). This CDR3 comprises 17 residues. Germline CDR1 ENHRY, CDR2 SYGVKD. V was trimmed by 0 bases and J by 0 bases, leaving 12 bases between them. The chain's CDR3 is CAISESRDPNSGNTIYF. Here the CDR3 DNA reads TGTGCCATCAGTGAGTCCAGGGATCCCAACTCTGGAAACACCATATATTTT.

The CDR3 is CASRLDSPGNTEAFF. The DNA of the CDR3 is TGTGCCAGCAGATTGGACAGCCCGGGGAACACTGAAGCTTTCTTT. The chain combines TRBV2 with TRBJ1-1; D is possibly TRBD1 (6 bases). This CDR3 has 15 residues. Germline CDR1 SNHLY, CDR2 FYNNEI. The ends were cut back, 6 bases at V and 1 base at J, with 15 bases in the middle. The full variable domain, completed using reference TRBV2 and TRBJ1-1, is EPEVTQTPSHQVTQMGQEVILRCVPISNHLYFYWYRQILGQKVEFLVSFYNNEISEKSEIFDDQFSVERPDGSNFTLKIRSTKLEDSAMYFCASRLDSPGNTEAFFGQGTRLTVV.

J is TRBJ2-1 and V is TRBV4-1; the match to TRBD2 covers 11 bases. Germline trimming cut 4 bases from V and 2 bases from J; bases unmatched to any gene: 7. Germline-derived CDR1 and CDR2 are MGHRA and YSYEKL. The CDR3 loop spans 17 amino acids. The CDR3 protein is CASSRGTSGTTYNEQFF. CDR3 nucleotide sequence: TGCGCCAGCAGCCGAGGGACTAGCGGTACCACCTACAATGAGCAGTTCTTC.